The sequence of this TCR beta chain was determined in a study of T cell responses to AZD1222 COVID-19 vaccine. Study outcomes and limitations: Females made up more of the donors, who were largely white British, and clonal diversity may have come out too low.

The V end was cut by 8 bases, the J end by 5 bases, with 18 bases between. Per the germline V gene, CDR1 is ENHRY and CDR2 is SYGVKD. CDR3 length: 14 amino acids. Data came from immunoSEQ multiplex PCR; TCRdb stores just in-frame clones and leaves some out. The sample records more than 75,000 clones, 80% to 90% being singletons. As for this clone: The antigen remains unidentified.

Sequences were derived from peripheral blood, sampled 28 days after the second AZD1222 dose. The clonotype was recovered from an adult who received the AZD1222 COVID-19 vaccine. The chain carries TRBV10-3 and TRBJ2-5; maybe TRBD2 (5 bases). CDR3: CAIRSAEGGETQYF. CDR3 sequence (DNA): TGTGCCATCCGGTCAGCGGAAGGCGGGGAGACCCAGTACTTC.